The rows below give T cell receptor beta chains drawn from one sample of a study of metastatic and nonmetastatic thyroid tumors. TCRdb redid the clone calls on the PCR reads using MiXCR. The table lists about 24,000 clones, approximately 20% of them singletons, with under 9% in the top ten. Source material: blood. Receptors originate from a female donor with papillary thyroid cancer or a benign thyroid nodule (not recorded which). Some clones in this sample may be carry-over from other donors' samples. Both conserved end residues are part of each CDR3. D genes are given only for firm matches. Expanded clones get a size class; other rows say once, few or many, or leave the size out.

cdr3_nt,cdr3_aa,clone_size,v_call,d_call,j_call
TGTGCCAGCAGAGGACAGGGCTACGAGCAGTACTTC,CASRGQGYEQYF,few,TRBV6-1,TRBD1,TRBJ2-7
TGTGCCAGTAGTATAGGAGGGGGCGCGGCTGAAGCTTTCTTT,CASSIGGGAAEAFF,many,TRBV19,TRBD1,TRBJ1-1
TGCGCCACCGGGAGCTACAATGAGCAGTTCTTC,CATGSYNEQFF,many,TRBV10-1,-,TRBJ2-1
TGTGCCAGCAGTCCGTGGGACACTGAAGCTTTCTTT,CASSPWDTEAFF,many,TRBV2,-,TRBJ1-1
TGCGCCAGCGGACAGGGGAATAATTCACCCCTCCACTTT,CASGQGNNSPLHF,-,TRBV4-1,TRBD1,TRBJ1-6
TGCGCCAGCAGCTTTCGGGCTAGCGAGAACAATGAGCAGTTCTTC,CASSFRASENNEQFF,many,TRBV5-1,-,TRBJ2-1
TGTGCCACCGGTACAGGGCCCTCTGGTGCCAACGTCCTGACTTTC,CATGTGPSGANVLTF,-,TRBV2,-,TRBJ2-6
TGTGCGAGCAGACAAAGGGGGCGGGGGTTGAGTTCACCCCTCCACTTT,CASRQRGRGLSSPLHF,-,TRBV14,TRBD1,TRBJ1-6
TGTGCCAGCAGTTACTCGGGGGACGCCATCTACGAGCAGTACTTC,CASSYSGDAIYEQYF,few,TRBV6-2/TRBV6-3,-,TRBJ2-7
TGCAGTGCTCCGGGACAGACCCTCATTGGCTACACCTTC,CSAPGQTLIGYTF,many,TRBV20-1,TRBD1,TRBJ1-2
TGTGCCAGCAGCCGTCCTATTGGTCATCGTAGTCAGCCCCAGCATTTT,CASSRPIGHRSQPQHF,many,TRBV7-6,-,TRBJ1-5
TGTGCCAGCAGCGGACAGGTTGGCACTGAGCAGTTCTTC,CASSGQVGTEQFF,-,TRBV6-4,TRBD1,TRBJ2-1
TGTGCCAGCAGCTTGGGCCAGGGGGCATCAGATACGCAGTATTTT,CASSLGQGASDTQYF,many,TRBV7-9,TRBD1,TRBJ2-3
TGTGCCAGCAGTGGATTGCGCCGAACCCTCCACTTT,CASSGLRRTLHF,-,TRBV2,-,TRBJ1-6
TGTGCCAGCAGTTACACGGACAGGGAGAATAATTCACCCCTCCACTTT,CASSYTDRENNSPLHF,medium-sized,TRBV6-2/TRBV6-3,TRBD1,TRBJ1-6
TGTGCCAGCTCACCGACCCAGGGAACAAATGAAAAACTGTTTTTT,CASSPTQGTNEKLFF,many,TRBV18,-,TRBJ1-4
TGTGCCAGCAGTTTTGCACCTTATAATTCACCCCTCCACTTT,CASSFAPYNSPLHF,medium-sized,TRBV28,-,TRBJ1-6
TGTGCCAGCGGTTTATGGGGGGCAGGGACAAATCAGCCCCAGCATTTT,CASGLWGAGTNQPQHF,-,TRBV28,-,TRBJ1-5
TGTGCCAGCAGCTTGAGGCGGTTCGCAGGGCCGAATGAAAAACTGTTTTTT,CASSLRRFAGPNEKLFF,many,TRBV5-6,-,TRBJ1-4
TGTGCCAGCAGTTCCGGGACAGTCGCTTGGGGCGAAGCTTTCTTT,CASSSGTVAWGEAFF,medium-sized,TRBV28,TRBD1,TRBJ1-1
TGCGCCAGCAGCCTCAGGTTGGGCCTCTATGGCTACACCTTC,CASSLRLGLYGYTF,many,TRBV4-1,-,TRBJ1-2
TGCAGTGCTAGATCCTTGGAGAACGCGAACACCGGGGAGCTGTTTTTT,CSARSLENANTGELFF,-,TRBV20-1,-,TRBJ2-2
TGTGCCAGCGGGGGTGAGGCTGGAAACACCATATATTTT,CASGGEAGNTIYF,-,TRBV4-2,-,TRBJ1-3
TGTGCCAGCAGCTTCCTAGGCGAGCAGTACTTC,CASSFLGEQYF,medium-sized,TRBV7-9,-,TRBJ2-7
TGCAGTGCTAGAGATGGGGGGGCTGGCACCCCACACAATGAGCAGTTGTTC,CSARDGGAGTPHNEQLF,-,TRBV20-1,-,TRBJ2-1
TGTGCCAGCAGTTCCGCCGGGACAGGTGTCACAGATACGCAGTATTTT,CASSSAGTGVTDTQYF,many,TRBV7-3,TRBD1,TRBJ2-3
TGTGCCAGCAGAGATAAACGGGGCGTCGACTACAATGAGCCGGTCTTC,CASRDKRGVDYNEPVF,-,TRBV6-1,-,TRBJ2-1
TGTGCCAGCAGCTTCCAGGGGGCGCGCACAGATACGCAGTATTTT,CASSFQGARTDTQYF,many,TRBV7-2,TRBD1,TRBJ2-3
TGTGCCAGCAGCTCCGGGACAGAAAATTCACCCCTCCACTTT,CASSSGTENSPLHF,many,TRBV5-8,TRBD1,TRBJ1-6
TGCGCCAGCAGCTTGTCCCCGGGGGCGTTCAACGAGCAGTACTTC,CASSLSPGAFNEQYF,medium-sized,TRBV5-1,-,TRBJ2-7
TGTGCCAGTAGCCGACAGGCCCATGAGCAGTTCTTC,CASSRQAHEQFF,many,TRBV19,-,TRBJ2-1
TGTGCCAGCAGTGAAGGACTAGCGATAGAGACCCAGTACTTC,CASSEGLAIETQYF,many,TRBV2,TRBD2,TRBJ2-5
TGCAGCGCCCGGGACGGAGGCTATGGCTACACCTTC,CSARDGGYGYTF,many,TRBV29-1,-,TRBJ1-2
TGTGCCAGCAGTTACCACCCCACCGGGCCCGAGGGCCAGCCCCAGCATTTT,CASSYHPTGPEGQPQHF,medium-sized,TRBV6-2/TRBV6-3,-,TRBJ1-5
TGCAGTGCTAGAGGGTCTTATGGGGACGAGCAGTACTTC,CSARGSYGDEQYF,many,TRBV20-1,-,TRBJ2-7
TGCAGTGCTCGCGTACTGGACGGCTATGGCTACACCTTC,CSARVLDGYGYTF,many,TRBV20-1,-,TRBJ1-2
TGCGCCAGCAGCCATACAGGGGTCAACGAGCAGTACTTC,CASSHTGVNEQYF,-,TRBV5-1,TRBD1,TRBJ2-7
TGTGCCGGCAGCCGTAGAGCTGGCAATGACCAGTTCTTC,CAGSRRAGNDQFF,-,TRBV7-2,-,TRBJ2-1
TGTGCCAGCAGGGGGACTAGCGGGATTGATGAGCCACATACACAGTATTTT,CASRGTSGIDEPHTQYF,-,TRBV12-3/TRBV12-4,TRBD2,TRBJ2-3
TGTGCCGGCAGCAGGACAGCCTATGGCTACACCTTC,CAGSRTAYGYTF,-,TRBV6-2/TRBV6-3,-,TRBJ1-2
TGTGCCAGCAGCAAGGAGCGTTCACCCCTCCACTTT,CASSKERSPLHF,many,TRBV11-2,-,TRBJ1-6
TGTGCCAGCAGAAGAGGGGGACTAGCATCTAAGTTGGTATACAATGAGCAGTTCTTC,CASRRGGLASKLVYNEQFF,many,TRBV7-2,TRBD2,TRBJ2-1
TGTGCCAGCAGTGAAGTCTTCCGGACCGGGGGGGCGATGAACACCGGGGAGCTGTTTTTT,CASSEVFRTGGAMNTGELFF,many,TRBV25-1,TRBD2,TRBJ2-2
TGCGCCAGCAGCCTTGACAGGGGCTATGGCTACACCTTC,CASSLDRGYGYTF,many,TRBV4-1,TRBD1,TRBJ1-2
TGTGCCAGCAGCCCCGCAGCGGCCTACGAGCAGTACTTC,CASSPAAAYEQYF,-,TRBV7-3,-,TRBJ2-7
TGTGCCAGCAGCCTGAGACAGGGCTCCGAGCAGTACTTC,CASSLRQGSEQYF,many,TRBV5-6,TRBD1,TRBJ2-7
TGCGCCAGCAGCATACGGACTAGCGAGGCTAGCTCCTACAATGAGCAGTTCTTC,CASSIRTSEASSYNEQFF,-,TRBV5-1,TRBD2,TRBJ2-1
TGTGCCAGCAGCGGGGGGGGAGCGGGAAATCTTGAGCAGTACTTC,CASSGGGAGNLEQYF,many,TRBV7-6,TRBD2,TRBJ2-7